Below are 14 T cell receptor beta chains sequenced from a single sample in a study of CD8+ T cells in alopecia areata. It was cDNA, reverse transcribed from extracted RNA, that served as the sequencing template. Clones were read by immunoSEQ multiplex PCR, and TCRdb kept only the in-frame ones, dropping some. The table includes approximately 200,000 clones, 40% to 45% detected once. Treatment in this sample: oral pan-JAK inhibitor, 5-10 mg twice daily. The material was CD4+ T cells sorted from blood, obtained at approximately week 39, from a patient treated with tofacitinib. These receptors were collected from a human donor with alopecia areata.

The chain couples TRBV30 to TRBJ2-3, with D possibly TRBD2 on 5 matching bases. This CDR3 has 14 amino acids. Germline V gene data show CDR1 as GTSNPN and CDR2 as SVGIG (reference sequence). The V end was cut by 0 bases, the J end by 2 bases, with 9 bases between. The CDR3 sequence is CAWSVLGFTDTQYF. As DNA, the CDR3 is TGTGCCTGGAGTGTACTAGGGTTCACAGATACGCAGTATTTT.

This clone was counted a single time. The genes are TRBV7-2 and TRBJ2-7, with D possibly matching TRBD2 (5 bases). The V end lost 0 bases, the J end lost 0 bases, and 9 bases lay between the germline ends. The CDR3 consists of 15 residues. Germline CDR1 SGHTA, CDR2 FQGNSA. In DNA form, the CDR3 reads TGTGCCAGCAGCTTAGCTTGGACTGGCTCCTACGAGCAGTACTTC. It codes for CASSLAWTGSYEQYF. The whole variable domain, remainder taken from reference TRBV7-2 and TRBJ2-7, is GAGVSQSPSNKVTEKGKDVELRCDPISGHTALYWYRQSLGQGLEFLIYFQGNSAPDKSGLPSDRFSAERTGGSVSTLTIQRTQQEDSAVYLCASSLAWTGSYEQYFGPGTRLTVT.

V usage is TRBV4-1 and J usage is TRBJ2-4, with D possibly TRBD1 on 6 matching bases. V shed 4 bases and J shed 1 base, with 14 bases lying between them. Germline assignment: CDR1 MGHRA and CDR2 YSYEKL. This CDR3 has 16 residues. Written as DNA, the CDR3 is TGCGCCAGCAGCCGGGAAGGACAGCAGGCCAAAAACATTCAGTACTTC. This encodes CASSREGQQAKNIQYF.

The rearrangement links TRBV18 to TRBJ2-7; a weak D match, TRBD1 (6 bases). From germline, CDR1 is KGHSH and CDR2 LQKENI. V lost 6 bases to trimming and J lost 3 bases, with 9 bases between them. The CDR3 is made up of 12 amino acids. CDR3 sequence: CASSQGGYEQYF. As DNA, the CDR3 is TGTGCCAGCTCCCAAGGGGGCTACGAGCAGTACTTC.

The rearrangement links TRBV29-1 to TRBJ2-5, with 7 bases identical to TRBD1. Per the germline V gene, CDR1 is SQVTM and CDR2 is ANQGSEA. J gave up 5 bases and V 3 bases, and 3 bases lay outside the gene matches. The CDR3 is made up of 12 amino acids. The CDR3 nucleotides are TGCAGCGTTGAGGGACAGTCGGAGACCCAGTACTTC. Translating gives CSVEGQSETQYF. The full variable domain, its missing parts supplied by reference TRBV29-1 and TRBJ2-5, is SAVISQKPSRDICQRGTSLTIQCQVDSQVTMMFWYRQQPGQSLTLIATANQGSEATYESGFVIDKFPISRPNLTFSTLTVSNMSPEDSSIYLCSVEGQSETQYFGPGTRLLVL.

The rearrangement joins TRBV30 to TRBJ2-1; TRBD2 agrees at 7 bases. CDR3 length: 15 amino acids. The V gene end was trimmed by 2 bases and the J gene end by 0 bases; junction bases not matched to a gene: 4. Looked up from germline, CDR1 is GTSNPN and CDR2 is SVGIG (reference sequence). CDR3 sequence reads: CAWSPGLSSYNEQFF. In nucleotides, the CDR3 is TGTGCCTGGAGTCCGGGACTAAGCTCCTACAATGAGCAGTTCTTC. The complete variable domain, with remaining parts taken from reference TRBV30 and TRBJ2-1, reads SQTIHQWPATLVQPVGSPLSLECTVEGTSNPNLYWYRQAAGRGLQLLFYSVGIGQISSEVPQNLSASRPQDRQFILSSKKLLLSDSGFYLCAWSPGLSSYNEQFFGPGTRLTVL.

The chain uses TRBV29-1 and TRBJ2-3; 7 bases fit TRBD1. Germline-derived CDR1 and CDR2 are SQVTM and ANQGSEA. The V and J ends lost 4 bases and 10 bases, in that order; junction bases with no gene match: 11. This CDR3 has 13 amino acids. CDR3: CSVVGTAQLAQYF. CDR3 DNA sequence: TGCAGCGTTGTCGGGACAGCGCAATTGGCGCAGTATTTT.

This clone was seen a handful of times. The V gene is TRBV5-4, the J gene TRBJ2-7; TRBD1 matches 9 bases. J lost 2 bases, V lost 4 bases, and 10 bases had no gene match. The CDR3 spans 16 residues. Germline values: CDR1 SGHNT, CDR2 YYREEE (reference sequence). CDR3 region: CASSTKGTGTPYEQYF. The CDR3 bases are TGTGCCAGCAGCACGAAGGGGACAGGGACCCCCTACGAGCAGTACTTC.

This clone was counted once. This chain connects TRBV4-2 to TRBJ1-1, with D unclear. The V gene lost 4 bases and the J gene lost 0 bases, with 9 bases spanning the gap. Germline V lookup: CDR1 LGHNA, CDR2 YNFKEQ. The CDR3 has 14 residues. The CDR3 DNA reads TGTGCCAGCAGCCCTTTTGAGGTGAACACTGAAGCTTTCTTT. Protein: CASSPFEVNTEAFF.

V is TRBV29-1 and J is TRBJ2-7; D is unresolved. Trimming shortened V by 8 bases and J by 1 base, and 18 bases separated the two germline ends. Germline V CDR1 and CDR2: SQVTM, ANQGSEA. The CDR3 runs to 14 residues. The CDR3 DNA reads TGCAGCCAGACACGACTGACCAAATCCTACGAGCAGTACTTC. Its translation: CSQTRLTKSYEQYF.

Comments on this clone: The junction and the germline gene differ at one end; a read error may be behind it. This sequence joins TRBV4-1 and TRBJ2-7; 8 bases line up with TRBD2. The germline V gene encodes CDR1 MGHRA and CDR2 YSYEKL. The CDR3 length is 16 residues. The CDR3 nucleotides are TGTGCCAGCAGCCAACCCAGCCGTAGCGGGGCTTACGAGCTGTACTTC. Amino acids: CASSQPSRSGAYELYF.

This chain joins TRBV7-2 and TRBJ1-5; 8 bases map to TRBD1. CDR1 and CDR2 from the germline V gene are SGHTA and FQGNSA. V lost 3 bases and J lost 0; bases outside the gene matches: 1. The CDR3 runs to 15 residues. The CDR3 bases are TGTGCCAGCAGCTTGGACAGGGCTAGCAATCAGCCCCAGCATTTT. Protein: CASSLDRASNQPQHF.

CDR3 coding DNA: TGTGCCCTTACCGGGACTAGCGGGATGAGCTCCTACAATGAGCAGTTCTTC. Translation gives CALTGTSGMSSYNEQFF. The chain is built from TRBV30 and TRBJ2-1; 13 bases are shared with TRBD2. Germline CDR1 is GTSNPN and CDR2 is SVGIG (reference sequence). The CDR3 spans 17 residues. J lost 0 bases, V lost 8 bases, and 10 bases had no gene match.

For this clone: Distinct nucleotide sequences in the sample also encode this CDR3. The rearrangement links TRBV5-6 to TRBJ2-5; D uncertain. CDR1 and CDR2 (germline): SGHDT, YYEEEE. CDR3 size: 11 residues. Trimming took 3 bases from V and 4 from J, leaving 4 bases between them. DNA of the CDR3: TGTGCCAGCAGCTCTCGAGAGACCCAGTACTTC. Protein: CASSSRETQYF.